The T cell receptor (beta chain) under discussion was sequenced for a study of human CD8 memory T cell subsets. The CDR3 is made up of 14 amino acids. The germline gives CDR1 SGHRS, CDR2 YFSETQ. The identity of TPEX cells was that of CCR7+ PD-1+ TIGIT+ early memory CD8+ T cells with exhausted-like traits. TCR beta was sequenced from UMI-tagged 5' RACE libraries. TCRdb re-called the 5' RACE reads; every CDR3 protein appears as one record, without DNA. The sample totals about 10,000 distinct CDR3 sequences. The V and J genes are TRBV5-1 and TRBJ1-2. The sample comprised CD8+ T cells from PBMCs. The sequence derives from a human donor in good health. CDR3 amino acids: CASSFEWGSYGYTF.